Listed below are T cell receptor beta chains from one sample, sequenced in a study of blood T cell repertoires in COVID-19. Some clones are missing from TCRdb's copy, which holds only in-frame ones; the method was immunoSEQ multiplex PCR. Among approximately 200,000 clones listed, 75% to 90% were seen once. Sequencing was carried out using PBMCs or T cells enriched from blood (not recorded which). The receptors stem from a man between 40 and 49 years old who had recovered from COVID-19. CDR3s include the opening cysteine and the closing phenylalanine or tryptophan. The D gene is left open where the match is weak. The size of a clone is reported for some rows only, either as once, few or many, or as a class for expanded clones.

d_gene,v_gene,abundance,j_gene,CDR3nt,CDR3aa
NA,TRBV9,NA,TRBJ2-5,TGTGCCAGCAGCGTAGATCGGCAGGATGGAGAGACCCAGTACTTC,CASSVDRQDGETQYF
NA,TRBV6-1,NA,TRBJ1-1,TGTGCCAGCAGTGAATGGGGGGGTTACACTGAAGCTTTCTTT,CASSEWGGYTEAFF
NA,TRBV14,NA,TRBJ2-7,TGTGCCAGCAGCCACCAAGGCGGCGAGCAGTACTTC,CASSHQGGEQYF
TRBD1,TRBV2,once,TRBJ2-1,TGTGCCAGCAGTTCTGGGACAGGCTCCTACAATGAGCAGTTCTTC,CASSSGTGSYNEQFF
NA,TRBV6-1,NA,TRBJ1-6,TGTGCCAGCAGTGTTTCCCAGGGATTTGTATATTCACCCCTCCACTTT,CASSVSQGFVYSPLHF
NA,TRBV28,NA,TRBJ1-2,TGTGCCAGCAGCAGGAAAGGGACAACGGTACATGGCTACACCTTC,CASSRKGTTVHGYTF
TRBD2,TRBV19,NA,TRBJ2-5,TGTGCCAACCCGAGGGGAGGGGCCCAAGAGACCCAGTACTTC,CANPRGGAQETQYF
NA,TRBV6-2/TRBV6-3,NA,TRBJ2-3,TGTGCCAGCAGTTTTGACTCTGATACGCAGTATTTT,CASSFDSDTQYF
NA,TRBV6-5,NA,TRBJ1-4,TGTGCCAGCAGGGGACCGGACAGCACCAAAGAAAAACTGTTTTTT,CASRGPDSTKEKLFF
NA,TRBV14,NA,TRBJ1-2,TGTGCCAGCAGCCAAGAAGGAACAGGATATGGCTACACCTTC,CASSQEGTGYGYTF
TRBD2,TRBV3-1/TRBV3-2,NA,TRBJ2-7,TGTGCCAGCAGCCGGTGGGGGGGGGACGAGCAGTACTTC,CASSRWGGDEQYF
TRBD2,TRBV11-1,NA,TRBJ2-7,TGTGCCAGCAGCCTGGTTAGCGGGAGTAACGAGCAGTACTTC,CASSLVSGSNEQYF
TRBD1,TRBV19,NA,TRBJ1-3,TGTGCCAGCAGACAGGGATCAACGGGGGGAAACACCATATATTTT,CASRQGSTGGNTIYF
TRBD1,TRBV7-9,many,TRBJ2-5,TGTGCCAGCAGCCGGGACAGGAATAAAGAGACCCAGTACTTC,CASSRDRNKETQYF
NA,TRBV3-1/TRBV3-2,NA,TRBJ1-1,TGTGCCAGCACCTTCCGGGCGGGGGGTGCAGCTTTCTTT,CASTFRAGGAAFF
NA,TRBV7-2,NA,TRBJ1-4,TGTGCCAGCAGCCGCCATGGGGCTGTCCCGGAAAAACTGTTTTTT,CASSRHGAVPEKLFF
NA,TRBV5-4,NA,TRBJ2-5,TGTGCCAGCAGCTTACAGGGAGGGGAGACCCAGTACTTC,CASSLQGGETQYF
NA,TRBV7-9,NA,TRBJ2-7,TGTGCCAGCAGCTTTCCTCAACAGGGTTACGAGCAGTACTTC,CASSFPQQGYEQYF
TRBD1,TRBV5-8,NA,TRBJ2-7,TGTGCCAGCAGCTTGGGGGACAGGGCCATACCCTACGAGCAGTACTTC,CASSLGDRAIPYEQYF
NA,TRBV7-8,NA,TRBJ1-1,TGTGCCAGCAGCCAAGACACGAACACTGAAGCTTTCTTT,CASSQDTNTEAFF
NA,TRBV28,NA,TRBJ1-1,TGTGCCAGCAAATTTGGGACAAGGAACACTGAAGCTTTCTTT,CASKFGTRNTEAFF
NA,TRBV27,NA,TRBJ2-3,TGTGCCAGCACCCTCCTTTCTAGGGGCGGAGCAGATACGCAGTATTTT,CASTLLSRGGADTQYF
TRBD1,TRBV27,NA,TRBJ1-2,TGTGCCAGCAGTTCTGCTGACCTGGGACAGAAACTGGCCGGCTACACCTTC,CASSSADLGQKLAGYTF
NA,TRBV6-5,NA,TRBJ2-5,TGTGCCAGCAGTTACTCATCAGGGGCCCTCGGGGAGACCCAGTACTTC,CASSYSSGALGETQYF
NA,TRBV9,NA,TRBJ2-1,TGTGCCAGCAGCTCTGACAATGAGCAGTTCTTC,CASSSDNEQFF
NA,TRBV6-1,NA,TRBJ2-2,TGTGCCAGCAGTGACGGCAGGGGGAACACCGGGGAGCTGTTTTTT,CASSDGRGNTGELFF
NA,TRBV27,NA,TRBJ2-2,TGTGCCAGCAGTCCCTCGAACACCGGGGAGCTGTTTTTT,CASSPSNTGELFF